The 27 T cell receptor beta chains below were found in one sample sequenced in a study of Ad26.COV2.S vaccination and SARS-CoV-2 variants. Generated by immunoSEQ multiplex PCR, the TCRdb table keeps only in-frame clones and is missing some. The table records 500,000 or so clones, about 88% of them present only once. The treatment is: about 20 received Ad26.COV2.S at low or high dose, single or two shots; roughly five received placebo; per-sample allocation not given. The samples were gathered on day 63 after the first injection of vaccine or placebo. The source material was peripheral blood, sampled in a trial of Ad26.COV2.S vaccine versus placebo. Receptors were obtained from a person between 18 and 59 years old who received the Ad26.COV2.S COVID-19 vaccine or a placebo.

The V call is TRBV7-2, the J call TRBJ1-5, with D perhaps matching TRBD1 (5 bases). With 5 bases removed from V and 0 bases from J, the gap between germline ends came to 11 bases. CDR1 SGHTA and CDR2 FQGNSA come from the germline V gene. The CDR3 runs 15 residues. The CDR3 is CASSPDTYSNQPQHF. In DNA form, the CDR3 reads TGTGCCAGCAGCCCGGACACTTATAGCAATCAGCCCCAGCATTTT.

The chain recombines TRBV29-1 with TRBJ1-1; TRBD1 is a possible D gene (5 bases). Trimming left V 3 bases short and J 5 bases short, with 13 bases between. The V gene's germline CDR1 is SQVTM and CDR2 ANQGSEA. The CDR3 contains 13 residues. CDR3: CSVDRDFATEAFF. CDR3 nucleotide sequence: TGCAGCGTTGACAGGGATTTTGCTACTGAAGCTTTCTTT.

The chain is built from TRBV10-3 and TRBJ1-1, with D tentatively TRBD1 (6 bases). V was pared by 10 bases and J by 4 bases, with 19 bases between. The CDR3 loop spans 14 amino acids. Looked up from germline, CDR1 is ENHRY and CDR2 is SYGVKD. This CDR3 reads CATFDGGAGTEAFF. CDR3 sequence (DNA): TGTGCCACCTTTGATGGGGGGGCCGGCACTGAAGCTTTCTTT.

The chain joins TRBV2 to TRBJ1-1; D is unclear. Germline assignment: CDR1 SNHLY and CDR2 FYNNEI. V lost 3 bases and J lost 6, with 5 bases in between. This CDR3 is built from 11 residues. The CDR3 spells CASSDRPEAFF. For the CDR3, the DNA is TGTGCCAGCAGTGATAGGCCTGAAGCTTTCTTT.

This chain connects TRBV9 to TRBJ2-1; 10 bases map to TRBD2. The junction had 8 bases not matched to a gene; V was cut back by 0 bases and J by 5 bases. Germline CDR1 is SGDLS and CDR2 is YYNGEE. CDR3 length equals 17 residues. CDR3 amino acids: CASSVALRTSGNNEQFF. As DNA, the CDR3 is TGTGCCAGCAGCGTAGCTCTGAGGACTAGCGGTAACAATGAGCAGTTCTTC.

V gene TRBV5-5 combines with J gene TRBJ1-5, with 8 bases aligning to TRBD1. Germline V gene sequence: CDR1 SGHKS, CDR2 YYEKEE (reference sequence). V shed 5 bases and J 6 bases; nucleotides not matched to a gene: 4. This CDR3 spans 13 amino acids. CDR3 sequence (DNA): TGTGCCAGCAGTGACAGGGGAAGTCAGCCCCAGCATTTT. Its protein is CASSDRGSQPQHF. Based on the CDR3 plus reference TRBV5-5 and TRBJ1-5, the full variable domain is DAGVTQSPTHLIKTRGQQVTLRCSPISGHKSVSWYQQVLGQGPQFIFQYYEKEERGRGNFPDRFSARQFPNYSSELNVNALLLGDSALYLCASSDRGSQPQHFGDGTRLSIL.

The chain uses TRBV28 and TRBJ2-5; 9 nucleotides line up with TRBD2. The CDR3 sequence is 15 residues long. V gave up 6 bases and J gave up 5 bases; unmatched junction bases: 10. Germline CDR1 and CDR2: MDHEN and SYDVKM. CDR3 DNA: TGTGCCAGCAGCACTCGAGCGGGGGGAAGGGAGACCCAGTACTTC. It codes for CASSTRAGGRETQYF.

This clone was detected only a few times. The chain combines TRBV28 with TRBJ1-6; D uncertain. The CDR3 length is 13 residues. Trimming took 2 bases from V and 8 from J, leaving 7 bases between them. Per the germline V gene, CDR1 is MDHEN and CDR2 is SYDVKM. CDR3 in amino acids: CASSLLADSPLHF. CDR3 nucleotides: TGTGCCAGCAGTTTACTCGCGGATTCACCCCTCCACTTT. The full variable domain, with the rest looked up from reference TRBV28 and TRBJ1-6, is DVKVTQSSRYLVKRTGEKVFLECVQDMDHENMFWYRQDPGLGLRLIYFSYDVKMKEKGDIPEGYSVSREKKERFSLILESASTNQTSMYLCASSLLADSPLHFGNGTRLTVT.

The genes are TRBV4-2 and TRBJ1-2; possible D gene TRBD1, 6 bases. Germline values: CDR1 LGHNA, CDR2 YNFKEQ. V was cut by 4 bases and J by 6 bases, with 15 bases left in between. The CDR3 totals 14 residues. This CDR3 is CASSPPSRGNGYTF. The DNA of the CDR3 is TGTGCCAGCAGCCCGCCGAGCAGGGGTAATGGCTACACCTTC.

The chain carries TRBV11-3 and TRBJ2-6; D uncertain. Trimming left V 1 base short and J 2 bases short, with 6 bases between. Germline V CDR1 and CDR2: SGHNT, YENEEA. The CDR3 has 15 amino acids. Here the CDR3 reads CASSLVIAGANVLTF. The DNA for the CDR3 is TGTGCCAGCAGCTTAGTCATCGCTGGGGCCAACGTCCTGACTTTC.

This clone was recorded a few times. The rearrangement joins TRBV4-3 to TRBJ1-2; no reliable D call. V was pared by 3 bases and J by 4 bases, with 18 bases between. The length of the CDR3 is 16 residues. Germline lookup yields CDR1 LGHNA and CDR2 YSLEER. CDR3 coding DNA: TGCGCCAGCAGCCAGTACCAAGGGCCTTTCGTCTATGGCTACACCTTC. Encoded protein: CASSQYQGPFVYGYTF.

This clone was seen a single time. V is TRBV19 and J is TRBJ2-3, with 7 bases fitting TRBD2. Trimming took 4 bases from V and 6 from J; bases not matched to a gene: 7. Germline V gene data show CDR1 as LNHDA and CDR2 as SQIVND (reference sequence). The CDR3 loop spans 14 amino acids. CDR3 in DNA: TGTGCCAGTAGTACCTCGGGGGAGGGGGATACGCAGTATTTT. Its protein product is CASSTSGEGDTQYF.

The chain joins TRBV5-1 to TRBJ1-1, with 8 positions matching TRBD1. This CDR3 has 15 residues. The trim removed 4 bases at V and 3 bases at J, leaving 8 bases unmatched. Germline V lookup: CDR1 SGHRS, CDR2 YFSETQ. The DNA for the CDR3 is TGCGCCAGCAGCGCGGACAGGGTAGATCACACTGAAGCTTTCTTT. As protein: CASSADRVDHTEAFF. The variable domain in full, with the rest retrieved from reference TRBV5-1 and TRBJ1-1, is KAGVTQTPRYLIKTRGQQVTLSCSPISGHRSVSWYQQTPGQGLQFLFEYFSETQRNKGNFPGRFSGRQFSNSRSEMNVSTLELGDSALYLCASSADRVDHTEAFFGQGTRLTVV.

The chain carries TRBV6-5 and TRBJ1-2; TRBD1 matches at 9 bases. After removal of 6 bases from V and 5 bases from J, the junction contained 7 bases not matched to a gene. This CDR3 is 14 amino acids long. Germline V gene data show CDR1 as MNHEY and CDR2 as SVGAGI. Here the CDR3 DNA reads TGTGCCAGCAGCAGAGTGGGACAGGGATATGGCTACACCTTC. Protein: CASSRVGQGYGYTF.

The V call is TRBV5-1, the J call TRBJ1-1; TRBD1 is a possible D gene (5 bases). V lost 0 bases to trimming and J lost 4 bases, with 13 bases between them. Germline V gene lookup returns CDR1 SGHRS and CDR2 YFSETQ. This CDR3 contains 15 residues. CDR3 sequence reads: CASSLVTLGVTEAFF. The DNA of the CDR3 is TGCGCCAGCAGCTTGGTTACCCTGGGGGTCACTGAAGCTTTCTTT.

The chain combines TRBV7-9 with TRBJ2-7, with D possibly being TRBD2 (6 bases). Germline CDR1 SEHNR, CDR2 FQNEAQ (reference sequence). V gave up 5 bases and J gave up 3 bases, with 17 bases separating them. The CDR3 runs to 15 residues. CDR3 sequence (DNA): TGTGCCAGCAGCCCCATCGGACGCGGGGTCTACGAGCAGTACTTC. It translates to CASSPIGRGVYEQYF.

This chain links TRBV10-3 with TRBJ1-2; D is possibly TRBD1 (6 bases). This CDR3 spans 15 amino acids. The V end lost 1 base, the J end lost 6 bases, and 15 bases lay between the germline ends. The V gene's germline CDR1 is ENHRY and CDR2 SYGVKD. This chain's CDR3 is CAISEWGGDTDGYTF. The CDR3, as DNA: TGTGCCATCAGTGAGTGGGGAGGGGACACCGATGGCTACACCTTC.

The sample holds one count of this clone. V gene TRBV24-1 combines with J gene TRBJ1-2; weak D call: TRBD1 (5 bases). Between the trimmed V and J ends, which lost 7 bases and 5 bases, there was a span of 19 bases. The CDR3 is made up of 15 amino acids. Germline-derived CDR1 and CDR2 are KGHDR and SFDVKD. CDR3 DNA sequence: TGTGCCACCAGCTCTCCTCAGAAGGGGAGGTATGGCTACACCTTC. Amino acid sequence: CATSSPQKGRYGYTF.

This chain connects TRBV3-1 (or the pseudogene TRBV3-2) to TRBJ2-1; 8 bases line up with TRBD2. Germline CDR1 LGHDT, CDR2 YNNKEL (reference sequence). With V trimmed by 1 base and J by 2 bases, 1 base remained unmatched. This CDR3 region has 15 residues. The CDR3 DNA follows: TGTGCCAGCAGCCAAGGGACTAGCACCTACAATGAGCAGTTCTTC. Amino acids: CASSQGTSTYNEQFF.

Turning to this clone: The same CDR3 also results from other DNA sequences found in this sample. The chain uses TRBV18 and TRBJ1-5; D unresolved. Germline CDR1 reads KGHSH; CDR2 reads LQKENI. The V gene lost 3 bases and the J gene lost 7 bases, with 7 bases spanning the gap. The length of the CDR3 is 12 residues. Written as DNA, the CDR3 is TGTGCCAGCTCACCGGAGGGACAGCCCCAGCATTTT. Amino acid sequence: CASSPEGQPQHF.

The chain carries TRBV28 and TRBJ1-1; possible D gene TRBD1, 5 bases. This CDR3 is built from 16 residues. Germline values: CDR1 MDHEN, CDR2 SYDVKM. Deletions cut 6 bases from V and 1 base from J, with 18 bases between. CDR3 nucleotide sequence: TGTGCCAGCAGACCCTTAATGGGGGAGGGGAACACTGAAGCTTTCTTT. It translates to CASRPLMGEGNTEAFF.

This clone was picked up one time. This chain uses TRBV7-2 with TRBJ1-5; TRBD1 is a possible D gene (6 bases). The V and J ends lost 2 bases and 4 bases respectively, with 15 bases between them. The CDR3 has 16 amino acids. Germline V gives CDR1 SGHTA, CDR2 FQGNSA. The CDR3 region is CASSLLPTGFNQPQHF. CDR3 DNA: TGTGCCAGCAGCTTACTTCCTACAGGGTTTAATCAGCCCCAGCATTTT.

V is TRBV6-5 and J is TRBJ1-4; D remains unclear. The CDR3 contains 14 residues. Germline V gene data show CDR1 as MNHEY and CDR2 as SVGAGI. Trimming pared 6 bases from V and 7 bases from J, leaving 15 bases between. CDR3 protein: CASRAGGFGEKLFF. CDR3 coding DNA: TGTGCCAGCAGGGCGGGAGGTTTCGGTGAAAAACTGTTTTTT.

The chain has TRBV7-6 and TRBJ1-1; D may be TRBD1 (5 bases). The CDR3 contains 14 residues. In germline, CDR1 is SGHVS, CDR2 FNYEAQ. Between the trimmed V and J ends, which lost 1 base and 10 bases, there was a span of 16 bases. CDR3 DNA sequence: TGTGCCAGCAGCTTAGACGGGTTTGGGACGGGAGCTTTCTTT. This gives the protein CASSLDGFGTGAFF. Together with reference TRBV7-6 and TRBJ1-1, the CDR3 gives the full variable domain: GAGVSQSPRYKVTKRGQDVALRCDPISGHVSLYWYRQALGQGPEFLTYFNYEAQQDKSGLPNDRFSAERPEGSISTLTIQRTEQRDSAMYRCASSLDGFGTGAFFGQGTRLTVV.

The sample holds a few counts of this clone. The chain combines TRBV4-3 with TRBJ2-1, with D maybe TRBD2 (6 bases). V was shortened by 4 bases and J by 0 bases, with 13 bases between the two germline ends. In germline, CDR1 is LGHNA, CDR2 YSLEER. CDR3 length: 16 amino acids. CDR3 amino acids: CASSRILAFSYNEQFF. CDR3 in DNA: TGCGCCAGCAGCCGCATACTAGCTTTCTCCTACAATGAGCAGTTCTTC.

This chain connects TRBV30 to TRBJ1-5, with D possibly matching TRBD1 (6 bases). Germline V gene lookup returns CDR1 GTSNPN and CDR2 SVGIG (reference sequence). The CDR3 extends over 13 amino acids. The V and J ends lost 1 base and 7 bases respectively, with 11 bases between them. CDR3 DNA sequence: TGTGCCTGGAGTGGGGGGGCTCGACAGCCCCAGCATTTT. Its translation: CAWSGGARQPQHF. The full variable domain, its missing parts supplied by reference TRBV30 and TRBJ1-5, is SQTIHQWPATLVQPVGSPLSLECTVEGTSNPNLYWYRQAAGRGLQLLFYSVGIGQISSEVPQNLSASRPQDRQFILSSKKLLLSDSGFYLCAWSGGARQPQHFGDGTRLSIL.

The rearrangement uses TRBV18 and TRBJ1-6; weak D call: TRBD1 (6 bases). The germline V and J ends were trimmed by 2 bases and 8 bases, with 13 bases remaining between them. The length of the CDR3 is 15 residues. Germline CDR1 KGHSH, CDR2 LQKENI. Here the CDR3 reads CASSPFLGADSPLHF. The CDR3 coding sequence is TGTGCCAGCTCACCATTTTTGGGGGCGGATTCACCCCTCCACTTT.